One and the same sample provided the 19 T cell receptor beta chains below, sequenced in a study of blood T cell repertoires in COVID-19. Sequencing used immunoSEQ multiplex PCR; TCRdb keeps in-frame clones, though not all of them. Here the sample spans 100,000 to 150,000 clones, 80% to 90% being singletons. Source material: peripheral blood. The receptor source for this set is a man in his forties or fifties with acute or convalescent COVID-19.

The CDR3 region has the DNA TGTGCCAGCTCACCCAAGGGGACAGCTTCCTACGAGCAGTACTTC. It codes for CASSPKGTASYEQYF. The genes are TRBV18 and TRBJ2-7; 7 nucleotides agree with TRBD1. The CDR3 loop spans 15 amino acids. Germline CDR1 and CDR2: KGHSH and LQKENI. J was trimmed by 1 base and V by 3 bases; bases with no gene match: 6. Looking up the rest from reference TRBV18 and TRBJ2-7 gives the full variable domain: NAGVMQNPRHLVRRRGQEARLRCSPMKGHSHVYWYRQLPEEGLKFMVYLQKENIIDESGMPKERFSAEFPKEGPSILRIQQVVRGDSAAYFCASSPKGTASYEQYFGPGTRLTVT.

V is TRBV30 and J is TRBJ2-1, with TRBD1 matching over 11 bases. The CDR3 is 17 residues long. V lost 3 bases and J lost 3; bases outside the gene matches: 10. Germline values: CDR1 GTSNPN, CDR2 SVGIG (reference sequence). In nucleotides, the CDR3 is TGTGCCTGGAGCCCGCGGCACGGGACAGGGGGCTACAATGAGCAGTTCTTC. This sequence encodes CAWSPRHGTGGYNEQFF.

Points on this clone: At one boundary the junction diverges from the germline segment, which might be a read error. The chain couples TRBV7-7 to TRBJ2-7, with D perhaps matching TRBD2 (5 bases). The CDR3 loop spans 13 amino acids. The germline CDR1 and CDR2 sequences are SSHAT and FNYEAQ (reference sequence). The CDR3 nucleotides read TGTGCTAGCAGCCCAAAATCGGGGTTCGAGCAGTACTTC. Amino acids: CASSPKSGFEQYF.

The V gene is TRBV6-1, the J gene TRBJ2-7, with D perhaps TRBD2 (5 bases). This CDR3 contains 14 residues. The V gene's germline CDR1 is MNHNS and CDR2 SASEGT. Trimming stripped 0 bases from V and 3 bases from J, with 9 bases between. CDR3 residues: CASSEARVLYEQYF. CDR3 sequence (DNA): TGTGCCAGCAGTGAAGCGAGGGTCCTCTACGAGCAGTACTTC.

This sequence joins TRBV7-8 and TRBJ2-1; D may be TRBD1 (5 bases). V shed 5 bases and J shed 1 base, with 12 bases lying between them. CDR3 size: 15 residues. Germline-derived CDR1 and CDR2 are SGHVS and FQNEAQ. The DNA of the CDR3 is TGTGCCAGCAGCGGAGATGGGGCATCCTACAATGAGCAGTTCTTC. Its protein product is CASSGDGASYNEQFF.

The gene calls are TRBV30 and TRBJ1-6, with 8 bases fitting TRBD1. CDR1 GTSNPN and CDR2 SVGIG come from the germline V gene (reference sequence). Unmatched junction bases numbered 7, after V lost 6 bases and J lost 9 bases. CDR3 length equals 13 residues. CDR3: CACEDRVTSPLHF. In DNA, the CDR3 is TGTGCCTGTGAGGACAGGGTAACTTCACCCCTCCACTTT.

This sequence joins TRBV7-3 and TRBJ2-7, with 12 bases identical to TRBD2. Trimming removed 3 bases from V and 2 bases from J; junction bases left unmatched: 2. This CDR3 spans 15 amino acids. Germline V gives CDR1 SGHTA, CDR2 FQGTGA. The CDR3 nucleotides are TGTGCCAGCAGCTTCGGACTAGCGGGGACCTACGAGCAGTACTTC. This encodes CASSFGLAGTYEQYF. The variable domain in full, with the rest retrieved from reference TRBV7-3 and TRBJ2-7, is GAGVSQTPSNKVTEKGKYVELRCDPISGHTALYWYRQSLGQGPEFLIYFQGTGAADDSGLPNDRFFAVRPEGSVSTLKIQRTERGDSAVYLCASSFGLAGTYEQYFGPGTRLTVT.

The CDR3 DNA reads TGTGCCAGCAGTGCCGTACAGGGGGCGTCGCCAGTAGGTAGTGAAAAACTGTTTTTT. Its protein is CASSAVQGASPVGSEKLFF. J is TRBJ1-4 and V is TRBV6-1; 9 nucleotides align to TRBD1. Germline V CDR1 and CDR2: MNHNS, SASEGT. The CDR3 spans 19 residues. Germline trimming cut 4 bases from V and 7 bases from J; bases unmatched to any gene: 19.

V and J are TRBV10-2 and TRBJ1-2; D gene uncertain. CDR3 length: 12 residues. Deletions cut 2 bases from V and 8 bases from J, with 9 bases between. CDR1 and CDR2 from the germline V gene are WSHSY and SAAADI. CDR3 amino acids: CASSEGLRGYTF. The CDR3 DNA sequence: TGCGCCAGCAGTGAGGGTTTACGGGGCTACACCTTC.

V usage is TRBV6-5 and J usage is TRBJ2-2; maybe TRBD2 (5 bases). This CDR3 has 14 amino acids. Trimming removed 10 bases from V and 4 bases from J, with 16 bases in between. Germline CDR1 MNHEY, CDR2 SVGAGI. The CDR3 protein is CATQSRGSTGELFF. The CDR3 nucleotides read TGTGCCACCCAATCCCGGGGTTCCACCGGGGAGCTGTTTTTT.

This clone has only a few counts. The V call is TRBV11-3, the J call TRBJ2-7; D possibly corresponds to TRBD1 (6 bases). CDR3 length: 13 residues. Trimming took off 8 bases at V and 7 bases at J, with 18 bases between the two ends. Germline CDR1 is SGHNT and CDR2 is YENEEA. CDR3 protein: CASSLGGGGEQYF. DNA of the CDR3: TGTGCCAGCTCCCTTGGTGGGGGCGGAGAGCAGTACTTC.

The chain employs TRBV30 and TRBJ2-7; 7 bases match TRBD1. Germline CDR1 and CDR2: GTSNPN and SVGIG (reference sequence). CDR3 length equals 13 residues. V was clipped by 0 bases and J by 11 bases; unmatched bases: 10. CDR3 bases: TGTGCCTGGAGTGTAGTCTCGGGACAGTGGAAGTACTTC. As protein: CAWSVVSGQWKYF. Full variable domain (rest looked up from reference TRBV30 and TRBJ2-7): SQTIHQWPATLVQPVGSPLSLECTVEGTSNPNLYWYRQAAGRGLQLLFYSVGIGQISSEVPQNLSASRPQDRQFILSSKKLLLSDSGFYLCAWSVVSGQWKYFGPGTRLTVT.

The J gene is TRBJ2-5, the V gene TRBV4-1; TRBD2 is a possible D gene (6 bases). Germline CDR1 is MGHRA and CDR2 is YSYEKL. Trimming shortened V by 4 bases and J by 1 base, and 13 bases separated the two germline ends. The CDR3 covers 15 residues. CDR3 bases: TGCGCCAGCAGCCCGGTGGGGGGTTTCCAAGAGACCCAGTACTTC. Translating it yields CASSPVGGFQETQYF.

This chain links TRBV6-6 with TRBJ2-5, with TRBD2 identical over 8 bases. Losses at the gene ends were 5 bases for V and 7 bases for J; bases not matched to a gene: 9. CDR1 MNHNY and CDR2 SVGAGI come from the germline V gene (reference sequence). The CDR3 runs to 14 residues. Written as DNA, the CDR3 is TGTGCCAGCAGTCCCCTCGCGGGAGGAGGGACCCAGTACTTC. Protein product: CASSPLAGGGTQYF.

V and J are TRBV6-2 or TRBV6-3 and TRBJ2-6; D is ambiguous. The CDR3 covers 17 residues. The V end lost 2 bases, the J end lost 1 base, and 12 bases lay between the germline ends. Germline lookup yields CDR1 MNHEY and CDR2 SVGEGT. CDR3 DNA sequence: TGTGCCAGCAGTTACAACAGTCCCGAATCTGGGGCCAACGTCCTGACTTTC. Encoded protein: CASSYNSPESGANVLTF.

The genes are TRBV19 and TRBJ1-6, with no clear D. This CDR3 spans 14 amino acids. V was clipped by 4 bases and J by 5 bases, with 9 bases between them. Germline CDR1 LNHDA, CDR2 SQIVND (reference sequence). CDR3 in amino acids: CASSTPVNNSPLHF. CDR3 nucleotide sequence: TGTGCCAGTAGTACGCCAGTCAATAATTCACCCCTCCACTTT. The entire variable domain, with the rest obtained from reference TRBV19 and TRBJ1-6, is as follows: DGGITQSPKYLFRKEGQNVTLSCEQNLNHDAMYWYRQDPGQGLRLIYYSQIVNDFQKGDIAEGYSVSREKKESFPLTVTSAQKNPTAFYLCASSTPVNNSPLHFGNGTRLTVT.

The chain employs TRBV11-2 and TRBJ1-2, with D possibly TRBD1 on 5 matching bases. Trimming left V 3 bases short and J 1 base short, with 9 bases between. The CDR3 runs 14 residues. Germline CDR1 is SGHAT and CDR2 is FQNNGV. The CDR3 sequence: CASSLGLINYGYTF. The CDR3 DNA reads TGTGCCAGCAGCTTGGGACTGATTAACTATGGCTACACCTTC.

This chain links TRBV7-9 with TRBJ2-1, with 9 bases matching TRBD1. Per the germline V gene, CDR1 is SEHNR and CDR2 is FQNEAQ (reference sequence). The trim removed 5 bases at V and 3 bases at J, leaving 5 bases unmatched. This CDR3 spans 15 amino acids. CDR3 DNA sequence: TGTGCCAGCAGCGAGGGACAGGGTAGCTACAATGAGCAGTTCTTC. It encodes CASSEGQGSYNEQFF.

The chain is built from TRBV2 and TRBJ1-2; D might be TRBD1 (5 bases). V dropped 5 bases and J dropped 0 bases, with 19 bases sitting between them. The germline V gene has CDR1 SNHLY and CDR2 FYNNEI. This CDR3 has 17 amino acids. CDR3: CASSSPSSAGANYGYTF. CDR3 coding DNA: TGTGCCAGCAGTAGCCCAAGCTCCGCGGGGGCTAACTATGGCTACACCTTC. Based on the CDR3 plus reference TRBV2 and TRBJ1-2, the full variable domain is EPEVTQTPSHQVTQMGQEVILRCVPISNHLYFYWYRQILGQKVEFLVSFYNNEISEKSEIFDDQFSVERPDGSNFTLKIRSTKLEDSAMYFCASSSPSSAGANYGYTFGSGTRLTVV.